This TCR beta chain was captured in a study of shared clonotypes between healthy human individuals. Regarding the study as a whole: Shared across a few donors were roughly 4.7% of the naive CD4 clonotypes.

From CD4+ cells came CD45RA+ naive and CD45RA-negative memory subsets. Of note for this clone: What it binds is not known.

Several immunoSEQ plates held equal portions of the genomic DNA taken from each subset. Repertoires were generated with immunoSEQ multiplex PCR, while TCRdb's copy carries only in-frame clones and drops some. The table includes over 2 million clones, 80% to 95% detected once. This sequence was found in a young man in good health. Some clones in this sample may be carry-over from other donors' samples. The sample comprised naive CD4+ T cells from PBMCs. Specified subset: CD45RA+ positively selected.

CDR3 region: CASSSGQGSGEQFF. CDR3 in DNA: TGTGCCAGCAGCTCGGGACAGGGATCGGGTGAGCAGTTCTTC. This chain connects TRBV6-5 to TRBJ2-1; 9 bases match TRBD1. The CDR3 runs 14 residues. The germline CDR1 and CDR2 sequences are MNHEY and SVGAGI. V was pared by 6 bases and J by 9 bases, with 9 bases of the junction left unmatched.